This T cell receptor (beta chain) appears in the sequencing data of a study of blood T cells in healthy people across ages. The CDR3 totals 14 residues. With V trimmed by 5 bases and J by 7 bases, 6 bases remained unmatched. This clonotype was detected ten times or more. Using a J-beta primer mix together with a sample-barcoded 5' primer, a second PCR was run for roughly 7 to 12 cycles. TCRdb used MiXCR to reprocess the 5' RACE reads, holding one entry per CDR3 protein. This sample has approximately 960,000 distinct CDR3 sequences; almost 30% occur once, and the top ten carry about a tenth. The sample was also linked to a second study, of T cells of mothers and their children.

Sequencing used blood. The V and J genes are TRBV12-3 or TRBV12-4 and TRBJ2-4, with 9 bases matching TRBD1. This receptor was obtained from a woman between 40 and 50 years old in good health. In DNA form, the CDR3 reads TGTGCCAGCAGTAGTGACAGGGGGTTCAACATTCAGTACTTC. It codes for CASSSDRGFNIQYF.